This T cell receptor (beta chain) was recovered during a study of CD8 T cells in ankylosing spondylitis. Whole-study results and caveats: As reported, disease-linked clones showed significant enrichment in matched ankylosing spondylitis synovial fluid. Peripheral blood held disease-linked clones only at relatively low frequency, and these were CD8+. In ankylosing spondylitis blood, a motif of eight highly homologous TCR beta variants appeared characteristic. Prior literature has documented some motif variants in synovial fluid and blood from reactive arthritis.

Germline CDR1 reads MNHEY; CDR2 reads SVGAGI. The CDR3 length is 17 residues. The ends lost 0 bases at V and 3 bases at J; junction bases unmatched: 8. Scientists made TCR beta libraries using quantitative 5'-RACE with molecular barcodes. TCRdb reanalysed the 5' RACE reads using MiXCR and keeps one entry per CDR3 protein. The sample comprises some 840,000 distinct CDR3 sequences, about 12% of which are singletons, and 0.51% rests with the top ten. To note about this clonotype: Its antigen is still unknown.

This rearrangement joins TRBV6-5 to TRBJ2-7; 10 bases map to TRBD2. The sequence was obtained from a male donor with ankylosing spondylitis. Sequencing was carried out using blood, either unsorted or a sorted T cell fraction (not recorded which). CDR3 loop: CASSYSNWASGGYEQYF. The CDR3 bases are TGTGCCAGCAGTTACTCCAATTGGGCTAGCGGGGGCTACGAGCAGTACTTC.